There are a few counts of the clone carrying this T cell receptor (beta chain). The library targeted TCRbeta and was prepared with unique molecular identifiers. From the PCR reads, TCRdb called clonotypes with MiXCR, one entry per CDR3 protein. In the table there are 260,000 or so distinct CDR3 sequences, 9.5% to 15% of which are singletons. The sample belongs to a study of T-cell reconstitution after alpha-beta-depleted transplantation in children. The germline V gene encodes CDR1 SGHRS and CDR2 YFSETQ. V was clipped by 4 bases and J by 2 bases; unmatched bases: 5. The CDR3 is 14 residues long. The chain recombines TRBV5-1 with TRBJ2-5; 7 bases are shared with TRBD1. The source material was PBMCs from the stem cell graft donor, sampled from the stem cell graft. The receptor comes from a human donor who donated a stem cell graft to a child with acute lymphoblastic leukemia. The CDR3 bases are TGCGCCAGCAGCACTGGACAGGAACAAGAGACCCAGTACTTC. Its translation is CASSTGQEQETQYF.